The text below deals with one TCR beta chain. Germline CDR1 and CDR2: SGHRS and YFSETQ. This CDR3 has 14 amino acids. V was clipped by 3 bases and J by 2 bases, with 12 bases between them. The record originates from a study of CD8+CD57+ T cells in acquired aplastic anemia. Using genomic DNA as the template, TCR beta VDJ and CDR3 profiling was carried out. TCRdb reprocessed the reads with MiXCR, giving one entry per CDR3 protein. This sample has around 290,000 distinct CDR3 sequences, with roughly 61% found just once. The patients chosen for sequencing had shown expansion of CD8+CD57+ cells (detected by flow cytometry). Blood sampling was performed on the patients, and none of them had received therapy by then.

The TCR comes from a human donor with aplastic anemia. This chain joins TRBV5-1 and TRBJ2-7; D remains unclear. Input material: sorted CD4+, CD8+, or CD8+CD57+ T cells (not recorded which) from PBMCs. The DNA for the CDR3 is TGCGCCAGCAGCTCGAAGGGCGGAACCTACGAGCAGTACTTC. The encoded protein is CASSSKGGTYEQYF. The whole variable domain, remainder taken from reference TRBV5-1 and TRBJ2-7, is KAGVTQTPRYLIKTRGQQVTLSCSPISGHRSVSWYQQTPGQGLQFLFEYFSETQRNKGNFPGRFSGRQFSNSRSEMNVSTLELGDSALYLCASSSKGGTYEQYFGPGTRLTVT.